Presented here are 14 T cell receptor beta chains from one specimen sequenced in a study of T cells in Graves' hyperthyroidism and ophthalmopathy. Amplification of TCR beta CDR3 regions was performed using RNA transcripts as template. An initial round of RT-PCR targeting the TCR CDR3 relied on the HTBI primer set. TCRdb re-called the multiplex PCR reads with MiXCR, one entry per CDR3 protein. Counted here are roughly 380,000 distinct CDR3 sequences, about 15% occurring once; the ten biggest clones make up 8% to 13%. Input material: blood. These receptors were taken from a woman aged 55-70 years with Graves' hyperthyroidism.

There are many counts of this clonotype. The V call is TRBV29-1, the J call TRBJ2-7, with 9 positions matching TRBD2. With 5 bases clipped from V and 1 base from J, the junction kept 9 bases outside the gene matches. The V gene's germline CDR1 is SQVTM and CDR2 ANQGSEA. This CDR3 has 15 amino acids. In DNA form, the CDR3 reads TGCAGCGTTAAAAAGTTAGCGGGAGCATCCTACGAGCAGTACTTC. Protein sequence: CSVKKLAGASYEQYF.

Many counts were recorded for this clonotype. The rearrangement uses TRBV20-1 and TRBJ2-3, with 9 bases identical to TRBD2. From germline, CDR1 is DFQATT and CDR2 SNEGSKA (reference sequence). This CDR3 has 16 residues. Germline trimming cut 0 bases from V and 7 bases from J; bases unmatched to any gene: 11. The CDR3 sequence is CSARELAGDPGNTQYF. The CDR3 DNA reads TGCAGTGCTAGAGAGTTAGCGGGAGATCCGGGGAATACGCAGTATTTT.

This clonotype was counted many times. The chain is built from TRBV12-3 or TRBV12-4 and TRBJ2-3, with a tentative D call TRBD2 (5 bases). The CDR3 covers 15 residues. V shed 3 bases and J shed 0 bases, with 10 bases lying between them. The CDR3 DNA reads TGTGCCAGCAGTTTCCTCGGCGGGAGCACAGATACGCAGTATTTT. Protein: CASSFLGGSTDTQYF.

A remark on this clonotype: A clone one base away is much larger, so this may be a read error. This chain connects TRBV20-1 to TRBJ2-5; 10 bases fit TRBD2. Germline CDR1 DFQATT, CDR2 SNEGSKA (reference sequence). CDR3 length equals 15 residues. The CDR3 DNA sequence: TGCGGTGCTATTGTCCGAGCGGGAGGGTTAGAGACCCAGTACTTC. This sequence encodes CGAIVRAGGLETQYF.

V usage is TRBV12-3 or TRBV12-4 and J usage is TRBJ2-5; D unclear. This CDR3 contains 12 residues. V was trimmed by 4 bases and J by 4 bases, leaving 7 bases between them. The CDR3 loop reads CASSSSGETQYF. DNA of the CDR3: TGTGCCAGCAGTTCATCAGGAGAGACCCAGTACTTC.

There are many counts of this clonotype. The genes are TRBV11-2 and TRBJ1-1; D uncertain. This CDR3 is 13 amino acids long. V lost 0 bases, J lost 7 bases, and 9 bases lay in between. Germline V gene lookup returns CDR1 SGHAT and CDR2 FQNNGV. The CDR3 reads CASSLDLAHEAFF. CDR3 in DNA: TGTGCCAGCAGCTTAGATCTAGCTCATGAAGCTTTCTTT.

This clonotype was detected a few times. J is TRBJ2-3 and V is TRBV27, with unresolved D. The CDR3 covers 13 residues. The germline V gene has CDR1 MNHEY and CDR2 SMNVEV (reference sequence). V shed 6 bases and J shed 6 bases, with 13 bases lying between them. The CDR3 bases are TGTGCCAGCAGATCCAACCTGCTGGATACGCAGTATTTT. Protein product: CASRSNLLDTQYF.

This clonotype was seen at least ten times. The V gene is TRBV6-1, the J gene TRBJ1-6, with D maybe TRBD1 (5 bases). V was trimmed by 5 bases and J by 14 bases, leaving 10 bases between them. The germline CDR1 and CDR2 sequences are MNHNS and SASEGT. The CDR3 extends over 11 amino acids. The CDR3 spells CASSPGHTLHF. The CDR3, as DNA: TGTGCCAGCAGTCCCGGACACACCCTCCACTTT.

The gene calls are TRBV19 and TRBJ2-2, with D possibly matching TRBD2 (6 bases). Trimming shortened V by 3 bases and J by 7 bases, and 12 bases separated the two germline ends. The CDR3 loop spans 14 amino acids. The V gene's germline CDR1 is LNHDA and CDR2 SQIVND (reference sequence). The CDR3 loop reads CASSMGRENGELFF. The CDR3 DNA is TGTGCCAGTAGTATGGGTCGGGAGAACGGGGAGCTGTTTTTT.

This clonotype was observed a handful of times. The chain recombines TRBV30 with TRBJ1-1, with a possible D match to TRBD1 (6 bases). The length of the CDR3 is 14 residues. Between the trimmed V and J ends, which lost 3 bases and 1 base, there was a span of 12 bases. Germline CDR1 is GTSNPN and CDR2 is SVGIG (reference sequence). The CDR3, as DNA: TGTGCCTGGAGGAAGAAGGGACAGAACACTGAAGCTTTCTTT. Translating it yields CAWRKKGQNTEAFF.

This clonotype was observed a handful of times. The J gene is TRBJ1-2, the V gene TRBV19; no firm D call. The V gene lost 0 bases and the J gene lost 0 bases, with 14 bases spanning the gap. This CDR3 is 17 amino acids long. Germline V lookup: CDR1 LNHDA, CDR2 SQIVND (reference sequence). CDR3 bases: TGTGCCAGTAGTATAGAACTTTGGGTTCCTTCTAACTATGGCTACACCTTC. This translates into CASSIELWVPSNYGYTF.

This clonotype was detected ten times or more. CDR3 sequence: CASSPGTLGNTIYF. The CDR3, as DNA: TGTGCCAGCAGTCCTGGGACCCTCGGAAACACCATATATTTT. The chain employs TRBV12-3 or TRBV12-4 and TRBJ1-3, with D perhaps TRBD1 (5 bases). The CDR3 runs to 14 residues. With 5 bases removed from V and 4 bases from J, the gap between germline ends came to 12 bases.

This clonotype appeared many times. V and J are TRBV6-1 and TRBJ2-7; D remains ambiguous. The CDR3 consists of 12 residues. Germline lookup yields CDR1 MNHNS and CDR2 SASEGT. Trimming shortened V by 7 bases and J by 7 bases, and 14 bases separated the two germline ends. The CDR3 is CASNSNPREQYF. The DNA of the CDR3 is TGTGCCAGCAACAGTAACCCCCGAGAGCAGTACTTC.

The chain uses TRBV29-1 and TRBJ2-7, with D tentatively TRBD1 (5 bases). There are 12 residues in the CDR3. The ends were cut back, 7 bases at V and 0 bases at J, with 10 bases in the middle. CDR1 SQVTM and CDR2 ANQGSEA come from the germline V gene. CDR3: CSARGISYEQYF. CDR3 sequence (DNA): TGCAGCGCAAGGGGAATCTCCTACGAGCAGTACTTC.